This TCR beta chain was captured by sequencing in a study of blood T cell repertoires in COVID-19. The overall study: COVID-19 samples, acute and convalescent, were from the United States, Italy and Spain.

Original data processing: Reference gene primer amplification yielded estimated nucleated cell counts. Using immunoSEQ multiplex PCR, the repertoire was profiled, and TCRdb retains in-frame clones only, with some absent. The DNA gave D and trimming, while V, J and clone size come from that table. The repertoire holds a few hundred thousand clones, with roughly 86% as singletons. Participants had their cohort set by participant-reported clinical history. All recovered Cohort 3 donors got two negative PCRs, got clearance, or saw symptom resolution. Germline V lookup: CDR1 SGHRS, CDR2 YFSETQ. The junction had 2 bases not matched to a gene; V was cut back by 1 base and J by 1 base. This CDR3 is built from 14 residues.

Sequenced sample: PBMCs or T cells enriched from blood (not recorded which). The genes are TRBV5-1 and TRBJ2-7; 7 bases line up with TRBD1. The sequence was obtained from a woman aged 25 to 45 who had recovered from COVID-19. This CDR3 is CASSLPGGSYEQYF. CDR3 coding DNA: TGCGCCAGCAGCTTGCCAGGGGGATCCTACGAGCAGTACTTC.